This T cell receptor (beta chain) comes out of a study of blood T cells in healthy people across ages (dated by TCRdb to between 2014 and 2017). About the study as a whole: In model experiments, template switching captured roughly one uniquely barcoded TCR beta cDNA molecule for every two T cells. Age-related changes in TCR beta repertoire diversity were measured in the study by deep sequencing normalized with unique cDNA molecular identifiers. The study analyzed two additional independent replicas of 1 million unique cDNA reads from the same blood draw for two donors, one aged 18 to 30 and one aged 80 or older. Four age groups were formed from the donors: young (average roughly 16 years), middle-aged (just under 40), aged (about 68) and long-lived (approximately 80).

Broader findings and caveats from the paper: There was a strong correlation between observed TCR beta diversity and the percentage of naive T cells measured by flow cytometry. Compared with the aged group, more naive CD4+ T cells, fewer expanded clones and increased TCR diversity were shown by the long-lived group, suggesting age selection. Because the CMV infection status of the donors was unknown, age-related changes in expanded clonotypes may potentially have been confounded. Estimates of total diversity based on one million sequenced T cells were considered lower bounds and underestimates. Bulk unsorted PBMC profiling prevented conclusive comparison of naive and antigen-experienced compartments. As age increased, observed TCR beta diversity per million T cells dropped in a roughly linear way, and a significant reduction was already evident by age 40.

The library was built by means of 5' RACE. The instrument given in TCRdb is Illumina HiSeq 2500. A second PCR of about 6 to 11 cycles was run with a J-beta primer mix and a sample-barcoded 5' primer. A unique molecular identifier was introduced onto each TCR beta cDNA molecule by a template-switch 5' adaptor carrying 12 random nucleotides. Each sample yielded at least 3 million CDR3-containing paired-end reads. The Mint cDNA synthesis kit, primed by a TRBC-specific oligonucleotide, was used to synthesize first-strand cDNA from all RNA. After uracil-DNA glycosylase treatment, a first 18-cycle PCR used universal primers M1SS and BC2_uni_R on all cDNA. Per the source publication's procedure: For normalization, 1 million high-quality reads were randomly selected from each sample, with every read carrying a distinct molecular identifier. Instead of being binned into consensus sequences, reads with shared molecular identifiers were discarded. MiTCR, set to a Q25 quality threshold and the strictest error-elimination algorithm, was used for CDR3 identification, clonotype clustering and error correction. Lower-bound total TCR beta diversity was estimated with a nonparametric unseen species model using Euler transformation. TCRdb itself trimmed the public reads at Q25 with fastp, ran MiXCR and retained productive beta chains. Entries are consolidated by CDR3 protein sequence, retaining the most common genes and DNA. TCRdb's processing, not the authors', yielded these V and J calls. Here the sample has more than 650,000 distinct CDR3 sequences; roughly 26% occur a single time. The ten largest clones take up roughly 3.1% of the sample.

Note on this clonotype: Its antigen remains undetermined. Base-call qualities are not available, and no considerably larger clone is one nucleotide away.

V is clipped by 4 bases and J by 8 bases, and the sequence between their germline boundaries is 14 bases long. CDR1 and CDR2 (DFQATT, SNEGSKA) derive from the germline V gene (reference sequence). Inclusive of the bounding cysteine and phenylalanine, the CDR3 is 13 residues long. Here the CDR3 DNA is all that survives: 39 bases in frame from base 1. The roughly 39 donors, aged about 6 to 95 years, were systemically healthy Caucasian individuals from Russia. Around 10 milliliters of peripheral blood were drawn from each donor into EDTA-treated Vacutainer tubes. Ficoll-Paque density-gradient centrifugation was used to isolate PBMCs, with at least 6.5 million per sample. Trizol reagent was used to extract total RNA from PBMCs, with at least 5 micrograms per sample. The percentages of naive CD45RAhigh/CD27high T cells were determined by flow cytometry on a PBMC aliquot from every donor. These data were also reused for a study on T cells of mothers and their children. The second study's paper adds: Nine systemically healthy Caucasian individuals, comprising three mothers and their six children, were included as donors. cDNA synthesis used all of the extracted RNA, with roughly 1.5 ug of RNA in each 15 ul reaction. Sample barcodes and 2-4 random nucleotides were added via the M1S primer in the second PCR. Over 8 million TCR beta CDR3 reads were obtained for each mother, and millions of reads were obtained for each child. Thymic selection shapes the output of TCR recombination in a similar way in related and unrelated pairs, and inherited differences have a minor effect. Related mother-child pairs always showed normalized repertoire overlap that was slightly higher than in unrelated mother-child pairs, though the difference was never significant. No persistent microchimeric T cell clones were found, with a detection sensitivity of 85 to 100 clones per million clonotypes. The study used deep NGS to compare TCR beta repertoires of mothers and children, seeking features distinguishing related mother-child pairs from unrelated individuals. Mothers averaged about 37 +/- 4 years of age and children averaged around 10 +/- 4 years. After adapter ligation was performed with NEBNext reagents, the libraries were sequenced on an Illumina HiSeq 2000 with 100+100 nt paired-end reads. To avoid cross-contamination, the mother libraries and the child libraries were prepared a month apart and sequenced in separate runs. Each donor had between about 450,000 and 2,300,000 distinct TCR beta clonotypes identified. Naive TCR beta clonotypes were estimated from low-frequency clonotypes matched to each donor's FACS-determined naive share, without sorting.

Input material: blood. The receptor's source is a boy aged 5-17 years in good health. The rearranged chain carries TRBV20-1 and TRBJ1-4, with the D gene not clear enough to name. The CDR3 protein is CSANGQAGEKLFF. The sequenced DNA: TGCAGTGCTAATGGGCAGGCGGGGGAAAAACTGTTTTTT.